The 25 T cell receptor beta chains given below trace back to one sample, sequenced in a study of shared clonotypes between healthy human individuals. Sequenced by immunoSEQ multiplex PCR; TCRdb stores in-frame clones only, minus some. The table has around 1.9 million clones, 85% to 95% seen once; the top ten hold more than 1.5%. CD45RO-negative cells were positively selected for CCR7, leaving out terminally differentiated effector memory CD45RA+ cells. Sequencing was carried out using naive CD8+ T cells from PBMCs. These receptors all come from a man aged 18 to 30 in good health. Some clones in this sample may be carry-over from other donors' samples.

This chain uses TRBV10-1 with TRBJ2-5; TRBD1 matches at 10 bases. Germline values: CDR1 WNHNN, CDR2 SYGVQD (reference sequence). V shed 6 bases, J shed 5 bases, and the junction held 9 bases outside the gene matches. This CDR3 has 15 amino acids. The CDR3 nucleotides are TGCGCCAGCAGACTCCAGACAGGGGGCTGGGAGACCCAGTACTTC. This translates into CASRLQTGGWETQYF.

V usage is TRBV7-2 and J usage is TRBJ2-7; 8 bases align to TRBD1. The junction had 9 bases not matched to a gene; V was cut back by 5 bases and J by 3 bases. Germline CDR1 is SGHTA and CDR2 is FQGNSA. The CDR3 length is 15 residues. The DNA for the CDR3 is TGTGCCAGCAGCACCTGGACAGGGTCGCTCTACGAGCAGTACTTC. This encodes CASSTWTGSLYEQYF.

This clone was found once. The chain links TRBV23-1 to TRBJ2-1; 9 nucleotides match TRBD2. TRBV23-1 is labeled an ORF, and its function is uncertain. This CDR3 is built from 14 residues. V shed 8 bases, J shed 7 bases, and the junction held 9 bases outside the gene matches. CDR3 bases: TGCGCCAGCGGCGGGGGGGACAGCAAAAATGAGCAGTTCTTC. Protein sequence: CASGGGDSKNEQFF.

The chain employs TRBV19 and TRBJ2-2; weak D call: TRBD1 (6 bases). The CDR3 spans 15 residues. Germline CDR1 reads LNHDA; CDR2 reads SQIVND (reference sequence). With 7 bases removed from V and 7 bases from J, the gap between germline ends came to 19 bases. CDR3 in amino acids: CASTPTGDGVGELFF. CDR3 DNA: TGTGCCAGTACCCCGACAGGAGATGGGGTCGGGGAGCTGTTTTTT.

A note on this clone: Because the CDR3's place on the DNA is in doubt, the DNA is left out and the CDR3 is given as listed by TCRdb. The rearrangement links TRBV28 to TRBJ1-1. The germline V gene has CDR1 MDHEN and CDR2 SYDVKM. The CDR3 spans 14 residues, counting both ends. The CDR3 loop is CASSLFLSNTEAFF.

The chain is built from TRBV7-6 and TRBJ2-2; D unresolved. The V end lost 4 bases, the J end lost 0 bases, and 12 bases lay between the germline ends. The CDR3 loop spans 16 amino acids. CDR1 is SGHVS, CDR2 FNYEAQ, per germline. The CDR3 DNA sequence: TGTGCCAGCAGCTCACTGTCCGCGACGAACACCGGGGAGCTGTTTTTT. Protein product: CASSSLSATNTGELFF.

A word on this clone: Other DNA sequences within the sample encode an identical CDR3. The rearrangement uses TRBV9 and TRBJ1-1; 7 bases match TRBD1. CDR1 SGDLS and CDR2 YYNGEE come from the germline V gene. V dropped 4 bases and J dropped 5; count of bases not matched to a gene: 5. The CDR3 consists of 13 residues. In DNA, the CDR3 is TGTGCCAGCAGCCCTCCAGGGGGAACTGAAGCTTTCTTT. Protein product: CASSPPGGTEAFF.

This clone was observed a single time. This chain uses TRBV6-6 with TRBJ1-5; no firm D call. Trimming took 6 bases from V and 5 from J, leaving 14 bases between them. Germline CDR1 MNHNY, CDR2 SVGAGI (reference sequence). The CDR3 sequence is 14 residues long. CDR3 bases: TGTGCCAGCAGCCCACCCGGGGTCTATCAGCCCCAGCATTTT. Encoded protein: CASSPPGVYQPQHF.

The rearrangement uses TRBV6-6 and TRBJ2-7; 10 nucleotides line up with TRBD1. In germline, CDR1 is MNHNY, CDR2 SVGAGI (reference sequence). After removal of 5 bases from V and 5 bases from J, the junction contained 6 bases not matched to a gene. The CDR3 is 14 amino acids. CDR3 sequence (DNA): TGTGCCAGCAGTACGCGGGACAGGGGCAACGAGCAGTACTTC. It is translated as CASSTRDRGNEQYF.

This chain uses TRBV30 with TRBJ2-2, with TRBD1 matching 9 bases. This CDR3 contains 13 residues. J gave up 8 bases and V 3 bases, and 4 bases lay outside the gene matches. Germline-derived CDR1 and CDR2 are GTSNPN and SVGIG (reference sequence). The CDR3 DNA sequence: TGTGCCTGGAGCCTGGACAGGGGAGGGGAGCTGTTTTTT. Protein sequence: CAWSLDRGGELFF.

The CDR3 sequence: CASSEVSGNTIYF. The CDR3 DNA sequence: TGTGCCAGCAGTGAGGTATCTGGAAACACCATATATTTT. V is TRBV2 and J is TRBJ1-3; D gene ambiguous. Per the germline V gene, CDR1 is SNHLY and CDR2 is FYNNEI. The CDR3 spans 13 residues. Trimming stripped 3 bases from V and 1 base from J, with 4 bases between.

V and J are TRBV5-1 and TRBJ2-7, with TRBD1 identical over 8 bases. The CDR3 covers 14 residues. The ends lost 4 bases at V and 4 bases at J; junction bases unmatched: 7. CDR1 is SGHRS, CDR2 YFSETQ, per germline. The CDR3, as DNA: TGCGCCAGCAGCCCGTGGACAGGGATGTACGAGCAGTACTTC. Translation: CASSPWTGMYEQYF.

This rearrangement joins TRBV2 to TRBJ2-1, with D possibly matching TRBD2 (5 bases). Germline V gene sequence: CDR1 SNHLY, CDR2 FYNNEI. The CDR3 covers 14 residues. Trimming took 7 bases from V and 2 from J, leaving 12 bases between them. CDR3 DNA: TGTGCCAGCAAGGAGGCCTCTACCTACAATGAGCAGTTCTTC. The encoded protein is CASKEASTYNEQFF.

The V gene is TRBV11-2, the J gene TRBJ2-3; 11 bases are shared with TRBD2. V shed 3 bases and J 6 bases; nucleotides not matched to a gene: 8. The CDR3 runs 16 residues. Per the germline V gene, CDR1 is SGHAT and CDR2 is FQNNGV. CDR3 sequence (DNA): TGTGCCAGCAGCTTCGAGACTAGCGGGGTGATGGATACGCAGTATTTT. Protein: CASSFETSGVMDTQYF.

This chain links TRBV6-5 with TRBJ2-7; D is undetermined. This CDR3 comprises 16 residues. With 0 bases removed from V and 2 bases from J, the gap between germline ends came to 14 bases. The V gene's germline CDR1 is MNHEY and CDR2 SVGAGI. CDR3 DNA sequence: TGTGCCAGCAGTTACTCGATCGGAGAATCTACCTACGAGCAGTACTTC. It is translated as CASSYSIGESTYEQYF.

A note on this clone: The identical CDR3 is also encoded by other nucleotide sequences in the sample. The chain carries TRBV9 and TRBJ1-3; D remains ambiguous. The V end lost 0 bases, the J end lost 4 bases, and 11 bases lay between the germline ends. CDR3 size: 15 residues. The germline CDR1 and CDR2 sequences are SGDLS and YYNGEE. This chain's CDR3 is CASSVGGSAGNTIYF. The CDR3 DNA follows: TGTGCCAGCAGCGTAGGAGGGTCGGCCGGAAACACCATATATTTT.

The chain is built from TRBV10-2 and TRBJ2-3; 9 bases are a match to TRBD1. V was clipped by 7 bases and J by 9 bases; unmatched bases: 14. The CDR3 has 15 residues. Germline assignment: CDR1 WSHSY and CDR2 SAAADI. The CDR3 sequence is CASTEEDRGRDTQYF. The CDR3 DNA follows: TGCGCCAGCACGGAAGAGGACAGGGGCCGGGACACGCAGTATTTT.

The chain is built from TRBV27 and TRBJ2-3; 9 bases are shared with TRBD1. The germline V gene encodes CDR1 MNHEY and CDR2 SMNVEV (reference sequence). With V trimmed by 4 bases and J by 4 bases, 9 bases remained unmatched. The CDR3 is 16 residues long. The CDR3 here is CASSSLPGQGPDTQYF. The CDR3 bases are TGTGCCAGCAGTTCCCTACCAGGACAGGGGCCAGATACGCAGTATTTT.

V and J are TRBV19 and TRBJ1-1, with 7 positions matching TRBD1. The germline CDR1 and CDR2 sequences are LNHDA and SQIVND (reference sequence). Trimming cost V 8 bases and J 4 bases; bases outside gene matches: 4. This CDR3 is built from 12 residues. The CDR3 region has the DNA TGTGCCAGTCAACAGGGGATCACTGAAGCTTTCTTT. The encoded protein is CASQQGITEAFF.

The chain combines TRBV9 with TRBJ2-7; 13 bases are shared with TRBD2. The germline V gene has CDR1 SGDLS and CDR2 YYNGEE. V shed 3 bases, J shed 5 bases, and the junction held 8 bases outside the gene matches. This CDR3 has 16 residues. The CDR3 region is CASSASGLAGWDEQYF. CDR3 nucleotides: TGTGCCAGCAGCGCCTCGGGACTAGCGGGATGGGACGAGCAGTACTTC.

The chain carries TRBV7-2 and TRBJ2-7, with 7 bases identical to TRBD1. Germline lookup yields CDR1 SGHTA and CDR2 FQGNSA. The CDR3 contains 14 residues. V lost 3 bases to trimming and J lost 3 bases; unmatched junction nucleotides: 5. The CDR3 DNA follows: TGTGCCAGCAGCTTGACAGGGATCGTCTACGAGCAGTACTTC. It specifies CASSLTGIVYEQYF.

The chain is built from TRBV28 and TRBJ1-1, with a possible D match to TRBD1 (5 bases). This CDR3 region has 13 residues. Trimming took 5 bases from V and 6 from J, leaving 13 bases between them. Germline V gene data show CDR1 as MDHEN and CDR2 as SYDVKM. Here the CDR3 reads CASSPGPSPEAFF. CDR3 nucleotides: TGTGCCAGCAGTCCAGGGCCGTCTCCTGAAGCTTTCTTT. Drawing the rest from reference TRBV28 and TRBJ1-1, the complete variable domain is DVKVTQSSRYLVKRTGEKVFLECVQDMDHENMFWYRQDPGLGLRLIYFSYDVKMKEKGDIPEGYSVSREKKERFSLILESASTNQTSMYLCASSPGPSPEAFFGQGTRLTVV.

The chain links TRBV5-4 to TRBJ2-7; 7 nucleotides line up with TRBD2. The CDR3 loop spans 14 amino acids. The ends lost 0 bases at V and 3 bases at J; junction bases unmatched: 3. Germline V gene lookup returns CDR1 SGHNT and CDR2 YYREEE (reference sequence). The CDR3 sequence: CASSLGGSYYEQYF. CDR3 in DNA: TGTGCCAGCAGCTTGGGCGGGAGTTACTACGAGCAGTACTTC.

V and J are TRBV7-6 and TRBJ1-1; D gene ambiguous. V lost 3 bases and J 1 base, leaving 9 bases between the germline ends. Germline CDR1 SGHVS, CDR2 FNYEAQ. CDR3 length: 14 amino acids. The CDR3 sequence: CASSFPYKNTEAFF. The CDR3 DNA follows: TGTGCCAGCAGCTTCCCTTATAAGAACACTGAAGCTTTCTTT.

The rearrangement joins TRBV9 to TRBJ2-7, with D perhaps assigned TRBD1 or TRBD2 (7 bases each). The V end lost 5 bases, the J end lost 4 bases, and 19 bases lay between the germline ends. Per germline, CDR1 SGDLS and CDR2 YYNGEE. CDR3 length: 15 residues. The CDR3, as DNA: TGTGCCAGCAGTGAGGGGGCGGGAGTTGTTTACGAGCAGTACTTC. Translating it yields CASSEGAGVVYEQYF.